This entry features one T cell receptor beta chain sequence. Germline V gene sequence: CDR1 SGHRS, CDR2 YFSETQ. The V gene lost 7 bases and the J gene lost 6 bases, with 17 bases spanning the gap. This CDR3 has 13 residues. This specimen belongs to a study of cytomegalovirus exposure and HLA in healthy donors. Some clones are missing from TCRdb's copy, which holds only in-frame ones; the method was immunoSEQ multiplex PCR. The sample lists about 180,000 clones, approximately 81% occurring once. The sequencing sample was made of PBMCs. The V call is TRBV5-1, the J call TRBJ2-7; tentatively, D is TRBD1 (5 bases). This sequence originates from a man aged 18 to 29 in good health and CMV-seropositive. CDR3 in amino acids: CASALHAGREQYF. The CDR3 DNA reads TGCGCCAGCGCCCTTCACGCAGGGCGCGAGCAGTACTTC. The full variable domain, its missing parts supplied by reference TRBV5-1 and TRBJ2-7, is KAGVTQTPRYLIKTRGQQVTLSCSPISGHRSVSWYQQTPGQGLQFLFEYFSETQRNKGNFPGRFSGRQFSNSRSEMNVSTLELGDSALYLCASALHAGREQYFGPGTRLTVT.